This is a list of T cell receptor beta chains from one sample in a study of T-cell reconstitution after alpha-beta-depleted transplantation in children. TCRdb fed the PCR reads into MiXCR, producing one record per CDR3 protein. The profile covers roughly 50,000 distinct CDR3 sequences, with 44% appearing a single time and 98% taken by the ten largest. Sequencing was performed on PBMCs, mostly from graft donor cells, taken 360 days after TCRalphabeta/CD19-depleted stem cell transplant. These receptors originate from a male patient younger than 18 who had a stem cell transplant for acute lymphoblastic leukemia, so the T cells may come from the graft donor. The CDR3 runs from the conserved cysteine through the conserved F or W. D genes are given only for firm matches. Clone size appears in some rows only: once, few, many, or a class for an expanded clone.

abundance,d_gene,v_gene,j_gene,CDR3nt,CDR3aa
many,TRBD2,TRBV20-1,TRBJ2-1,TGCAGTGCTTGGGGCGGGGGGACCTACAATGAGCAGTTCTTC,CSAWGGGTYNEQFF
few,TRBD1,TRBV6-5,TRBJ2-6,TGTGCCAGCAGTTACGTAGGGGGCACTGGGGCCAACGTCCTGACTTTC,CASSYVGGTGANVLTF
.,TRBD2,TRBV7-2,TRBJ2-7,TGTGCCAGCAGCTTAGCGGGGACTAGCGAATCCTACGAGCAGTACTTC,CASSLAGTSESYEQYF
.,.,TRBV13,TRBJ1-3,TGTGCCAGCAGCCAGACAACACTCTCTGGAAACACCATATATTTT,CASSQTTLSGNTIYF
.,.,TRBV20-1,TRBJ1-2,TGCAGTGCTAGAGGTCCGACCTTGCCCGACGGCTACACCTTC,CSARGPTLPDGYTF
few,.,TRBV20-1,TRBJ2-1,TGCAGTGCTAGTCGACGGAGAGGGAATGAGCAGTTCTTC,CSASRRRGNEQFF
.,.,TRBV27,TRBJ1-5,TGTGCCAGCAGTTTAAGAGGGGATGGGCAGCCCCAGCATTTT,CASSLRGDGQPQHF
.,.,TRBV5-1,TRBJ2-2,TGCGCCAGCAGCTTCGGGACACCCACCGGGGAGCTGTTTTTT,CASSFGTPTGELFF
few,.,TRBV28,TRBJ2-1,TGTGCCAGCAGCTACCGGGACTTGTTATACAATGAGCAGTTCTTC,CASSYRDLLYNEQFF
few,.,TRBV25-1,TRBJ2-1,TGTGCCAGCAGTGGGGGTTTTTACAATGAGCAGTTCTTC,CASSGGFYNEQFF
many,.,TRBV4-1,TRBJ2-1,TGCGCCAGCAGCCAAGCTGAGCGTGGTGAGCAGTTCTTC,CASSQAERGEQFF
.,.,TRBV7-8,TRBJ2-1,TGTGCCAGCAGCTTAGAACAGATGACATACAATGAGCAGTTCTTC,CASSLEQMTYNEQFF
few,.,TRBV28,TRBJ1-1,TGTGCCAGCAGTCCCATACAGGGCTTCACTGAAGCTTTCTTT,CASSPIQGFTEAFF
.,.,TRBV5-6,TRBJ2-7,TGTGCCAGCAGCTTGGAGGTTCTCGGAAAAAAACTCGGAGCCTACGAGCAGTACTTC,CASSLEVLGKKLGAYEQYF
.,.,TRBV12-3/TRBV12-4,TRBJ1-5,TGTGCCAGCAGTCTAAGCAAGGGGCGTGCTAGCAATCAGCCCCAGCATTTT,CASSLSKGRASNQPQHF
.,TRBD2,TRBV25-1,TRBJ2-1,TGTGCCAGCAGTGAATTTTTTTTCCGGCCGGGACTAGCGGGAGAGAGCTCCTACAATGAGCAGTTCTTC,CASSEFFFRPGLAGESSYNEQFF
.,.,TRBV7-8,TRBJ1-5,TGTGCCAGCAGCCTACAAATAGGAGGGGGGTATAGCAATCAGCCCCAGCATTTT,CASSLQIGGGYSNQPQHF
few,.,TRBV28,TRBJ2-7,TGTGCCAGCAGTCCTCTTTCCCCGTACGAGCAGTACTTC,CASSPLSPYEQYF
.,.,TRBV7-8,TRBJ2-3,TGTGCCAGCAGCTTAGAGGCTAGGAGCTTAACAGATACGCAGTATTTT,CASSLEARSLTDTQYF
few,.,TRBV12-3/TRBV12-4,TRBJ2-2,TGTGCCAGCAGTTTCGACACCGGGGAGCTGTTTTTT,CASSFDTGELFF
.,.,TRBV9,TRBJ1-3,TGTGCCAGCAGCGTAGGGGGAAACACCATATATTTT,CASSVGGNTIYF
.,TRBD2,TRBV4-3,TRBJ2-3,TGCGCCAGCAGCCAAGAATGGCTAGCGGGGATTTCAGATACGCAGTATTTT,CASSQEWLAGISDTQYF
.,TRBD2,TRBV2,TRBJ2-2,TGTGCCAGCATTAATAGCGGGAGTAGGGCCGGGGACCTGTTTTTT,CASINSGSRAGDLFF
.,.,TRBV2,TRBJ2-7,TGTGCCAGCAGTCCAGGTCATCCCCGTTCCTTCTCCTACGAGCAGTACTTC,CASSPGHPRSFSYEQYF
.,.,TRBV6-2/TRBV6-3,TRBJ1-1,TGTGCCAGCAGTTACTCGCTGGATGAGGTCATGAACACTGAAGCTTTCTTT,CASSYSLDEVMNTEAFF
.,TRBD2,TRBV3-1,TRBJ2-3,TGTGCCAGCAGCCAAGCACTAGCGGGGAGTACGCAGTATTTT,CASSQALAGSTQYF
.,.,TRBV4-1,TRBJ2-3,TGCGCCAGCAGCCCTGATCCAAGCACAGATACGCAGTATTTT,CASSPDPSTDTQYF
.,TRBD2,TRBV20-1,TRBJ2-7,TGCAGTGCTAGAGGGGACCCGGGACTAGTTACCTACGAGCAGTACTTC,CSARGDPGLVTYEQYF
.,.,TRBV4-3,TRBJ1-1,TGCGCCAGCAGCCAAGATGACGCTTTAGGGACTGAAGCTTTCTTT,CASSQDDALGTEAFF
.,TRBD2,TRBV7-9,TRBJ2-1,TGTGCCAGCAGCCAAGCTAGCGGGATCTACAATGAGCAGTTCTTC,CASSQASGIYNEQFF
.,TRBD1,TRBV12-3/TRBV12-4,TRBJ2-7,TGTGCCAGCAGTTGGACAGGGGTCGACGAGCAGTACTTC,CASSWTGVDEQYF
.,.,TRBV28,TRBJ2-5,TGTGCCAGCAGTTTTTGGGCTACGGGGCGTCAAGAGACCCAGTACTTC,CASSFWATGRQETQYF
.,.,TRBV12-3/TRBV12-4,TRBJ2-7,TGTGCCAGCAGCCCTTTGACAGCAACCTACGAGCAGTACTTC,CASSPLTATYEQYF
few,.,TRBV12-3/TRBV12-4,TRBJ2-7,TGTGCCAGCAGCCCGGACAGCTACTACGAGCAGTACTTC,CASSPDSYYEQYF
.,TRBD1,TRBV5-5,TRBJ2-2,TGTGCCAGCAGCCTCCGGACAGGGCCGAACACCGGGGAGCTGTTTTTT,CASSLRTGPNTGELFF
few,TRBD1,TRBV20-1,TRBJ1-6,TGCAGTGCTAGAATTGGGACAGAGTATAATTCACCCCTCCACTTT,CSARIGTEYNSPLHF
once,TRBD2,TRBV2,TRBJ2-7,TGTGCCAGCAGTGAAACTAGCGGCAGCTCCTACGAGCAGTACTTC,CASSETSGSSYEQYF
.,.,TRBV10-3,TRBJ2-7,TGTGCCATCAGTGAGTCCCCAGCGGCTACCTCCTACGAGCAGTACTTC,CAISESPAATSYEQYF
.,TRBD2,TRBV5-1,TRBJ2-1,TGCGCCAGCAGCTTGGAGGGCGGGAGCGACAATGAGCAGTTCTTC,CASSLEGGSDNEQFF
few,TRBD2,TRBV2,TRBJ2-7,TGTGCCAGCACCCCGGAGGGGACTAGCGGATATTACGAGCAGTACTTC,CASTPEGTSGYYEQYF
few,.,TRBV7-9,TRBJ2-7,TGTGCCAGCAGCTTTGATTGGCAGGGGCGCTACGAGCAGTACTTC,CASSFDWQGRYEQYF
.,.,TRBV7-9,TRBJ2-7,TGTGCCAGCAGCTTAGGTGGGCGTGGCAACGAGCAGTACTTC,CASSLGGRGNEQYF
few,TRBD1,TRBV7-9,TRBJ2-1,TGTGCCAGCAGCTTAGTCCGCGGGACAGGGGTTGGCAATGAGCAGTTCTTC,CASSLVRGTGVGNEQFF
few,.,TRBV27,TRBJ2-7,TGTGCCAGCAGTTTATCAGTTGCCTACGAGCAGTACTTC,CASSLSVAYEQYF